This T cell receptor (beta chain) was found in a study of cytomegalovirus exposure and HLA in healthy donors. For the study at large: Of the donors genotyped, several hundred in all, 75% to 90% fell in the Caucasian-associated ancestry cluster.

This CDR3 is built from 13 residues. Per germline, CDR1 SQVTM and CDR2 ANQGSEA. Trimming left V 4 bases short and J 4 bases short, with 13 bases between. A word on this clone: Its antigen remains unknown.

PCR involved 60 Vbeta and 13 Jbeta primers. TCRdb's table, derived via immunoSEQ multiplex PCR, lists solely in-frame clones and lacks some. The profile shows about 160,000 clones, roughly 82% of them singletons. Overall study results and limits: HLA alleles were associated with roughly 17,000 TCR beta sequences in a later analysis at 0.05 false discovery rate.

The TCR was taken from a girl aged 5 to 17 in good health and CMV-seropositive. Sequences were obtained from PBMCs. The rearrangement uses TRBV29-1 and TRBJ1-1; D is possibly TRBD1 (5 bases). This CDR3 reads CSVVDSGGTEAFF. The CDR3 nucleotides read TGCAGCGTTGTTGACTCCGGGGGCACTGAAGCTTTCTTT.